This TCR delta chain was sequenced for a study of γδ T cells in repeated Plasmodium falciparum infection. About the research overall: The natural-infection arm compared Malian children under seasonal malaria with matched Australian children. Points from the study as a whole: Waves of new clonotype selection appeared after repeated controlled infections in Vdelta2-negative, largely Vdelta1+, gammadelta T cells. One small rural Malian village, predominantly a single ethnic group, supplied the cohort.

Trimming took off 2 bases at V and 9 bases at J, with 31 bases between the two ends. Per the germline V gene, CDR1 is TSWWSYY and CDR2 is QGS. The CDR3 is made up of 19 amino acids. Remarks on this clone: As yet, its antigen is unknown. The protein that TCRdb holds for this DNA derives from a much larger clone and differs from the translated DNA at residue 9, which likely indicates a read error; the protein shown here is translated from the DNA.

TCRdb fed the multiplex PCR reads into CATT to redo clone calling. Among 50,000 or so delta-chain clones, around 1.6% were seen once, and the ten largest hold over 7%. Gammadelta T cells were flow-sorted from PBMC into Vgamma9/Vdelta2+ and Vdelta2-negative populations for bulk analysis. This sequence was found in a pool of human donors (malaria-infected and uninfected, not separated). J is TRDJ1 and V is TRDV1; possible D gene TRDD3, 6 bases. The sequenced sample was gamma-delta T cells from blood. The CDR3 here is CALGEFSKGFRTGFKELIF. The CDR3 DNA is TGTGCTCTTGGGGAATTCTCTAAAGGATTCCGTACTGGGTTTAAGGAACTCATCTTT.